A selection of T cell receptor beta chains follows, all from one sample in a study of T cell responses to AZD1222 COVID-19 vaccine. Here immunoSEQ multiplex PCR was the method, and the copy in TCRdb shows in-frame clones only, minus some. The sample has approximately 120,000 clones, approximately 90% seen once. Sequences were derived from peripheral blood, sampled on day 0 of AZD1222 vaccination. The receptors derive from an adult in good health. CDR3s include the opening cysteine and the closing phenylalanine or tryptophan. Each record gives: V gene, J gene, D gene, clone size, CDR3 protein, CDR3 DNA. D genes are given only for firm matches. Clone size appears in some rows only: once, few, many, or a class for an expanded clone.

V: TRBV6-2/TRBV6-3; J: TRBJ1-1; D: -; size: -; CDR3: CASSYQALSGAFF; DNA: TGTGCCAGCAGTTACCAGGCCCTGTCGGGGGCTTTCTTT
V: TRBV6-5; J: TRBJ1-1; D: -; size: once; CDR3: CASSYGGGWTEAFF; DNA: TGTGCCAGCAGTTACGGAGGGGGATGGACTGAAGCTTTCTTT
V: TRBV5-1; J: TRBJ2-1; D: TRBD2; size: -; CDR3: CASSPSGGASQFF; DNA: TGCGCCAGCAGCCCAAGCGGGGGGGCCTCCCAGTTCTTC
V: TRBV6-5; J: TRBJ1-2; D: -; size: few; CDR3: CASTARGYNYGYTF; DNA: TGTGCCAGCACCGCGCGGGGATATAACTATGGCTACACCTTC
V: TRBV29-1; J: TRBJ1-2; D: -; size: -; CDR3: CSVGASDGYTF; DNA: TGCAGCGTTGGGGCTTCCGATGGCTACACCTTC
V: TRBV3-1/TRBV3-2; J: TRBJ2-3; D: -; size: -; CDR3: CASSQIVDTQYF; DNA: TGTGCCAGCAGCCAGATAGTAGATACGCAGTATTTT
V: TRBV7-3; J: TRBJ2-7; D: -; size: -; CDR3: CASSLSGSYEQYF; DNA: TGTGCCAGCAGCCTCAGTGGGTCCTACGAGCAGTACTTC
V: TRBV3-1/TRBV3-2; J: TRBJ2-3; D: TRBD1; size: -; CDR3: CASSHVRDRAVDTQYF; DNA: TGTGCCAGCAGCCATGTCCGGGACAGGGCGGTAGATACGCAGTATTTT
V: TRBV28; J: TRBJ2-7; D: TRBD1; size: -; CDR3: CASSPTGTGGYEQYF; DNA: TGTGCCAGCAGTCCCACCGGGACAGGGGGCTACGAGCAGTACTTC
V: TRBV5-4; J: TRBJ2-2; D: -; size: -; CDR3: CASSFTATGELFF; DNA: TGTGCCAGCAGCTTTACCGCTACCGGGGAGCTGTTTTTT
V: TRBV2; J: TRBJ2-2; D: -; size: -; CDR3: CASSGGRGLTGELFF; DNA: TGTGCCAGCAGCGGGGGCCGGGGGCTCACCGGGGAGCTGTTTTTT
V: TRBV27; J: TRBJ2-3; D: TRBD1; size: -; CDR3: CASSTMGQSDTQYF; DNA: TGTGCCAGCAGCACTATGGGACAGTCAGATACGCAGTATTTT
V: TRBV6-5; J: TRBJ1-1; D: TRBD1; size: -; CDR3: CASGRQGRGTEAFF; DNA: TGTGCCAGCGGACGACAGGGACGGGGCACTGAAGCTTTCTTT
V: TRBV5-1; J: TRBJ1-4; D: -; size: once; CDR3: CASSLEGRSDEKLFF; DNA: TGCGCCAGCAGCTTGGAAGGGCGGTCTGATGAAAAACTGTTTTTT
V: TRBV9; J: TRBJ2-1; D: -; size: -; CDR3: CASSEGPGPEQFF; DNA: TGTGCCAGCAGCGAGGGGCCAGGACCTGAGCAGTTCTTC
V: TRBV7-7; J: TRBJ2-2; D: -; size: -; CDR3: CASSLNPTNTGELFF; DNA: TGTGCCAGCAGCTTAAACCCTACGAACACCGGGGAGCTGTTTTTT
V: TRBV4-3; J: TRBJ1-4; D: -; size: -; CDR3: CASSQVSPDRKLFF; DNA: TGCGCCAGCAGCCAAGTGTCCCCGGACAGAAAACTGTTTTTT
V: TRBV2; J: TRBJ2-1; D: TRBD1; size: -; CDR3: CASGVGGYEQFF; DNA: TGTGCCAGCGGGGTAGGGGGCTATGAGCAGTTCTTC
V: TRBV7-9; J: TRBJ2-5; D: TRBD2; size: -; CDR3: CASSLARGAETQYF; DNA: TGTGCCAGCAGCTTAGCGCGGGGGGCAGAGACCCAGTACTTC
V: TRBV10-3; J: TRBJ1-2; D: TRBD1; size: once; CDR3: CAISGNGQGTGYTF; DNA: TGTGCCATCAGTGGGAACGGACAGGGAACTGGCTACACCTTC
V: TRBV5-6; J: TRBJ2-1; D: TRBD2; size: -; CDR3: CASRGGRAYYNEQFF; DNA: TGTGCCAGCAGGGGCGGGAGGGCCTACTACAATGAGCAGTTCTTC
V: TRBV6-5; J: TRBJ1-1; D: -; size: -; CDR3: CASGPYRDFAEAFF; DNA: TGTGCCAGCGGCCCTTATAGGGATTTCGCTGAAGCTTTCTTT
V: TRBV19; J: TRBJ2-7; D: TRBD2; size: -; CDR3: CASSTSGGAIYEQYF; DNA: TGTGCCAGTAGTACCAGCGGGGGGGCCATATACGAGCAGTACTTC
V: TRBV15; J: TRBJ1-3; D: TRBD1; size: -; CDR3: CATSRVRDSRGGTIYF; DNA: TGTGCCACCAGCAGAGTCAGGGACAGCCGGGGGGGCACCATATATTTT
V: TRBV11-2; J: TRBJ2-7; D: -; size: -; CDR3: CASRTIQGPYEQYF; DNA: TGTGCCAGCAGAACTATACAGGGTCCCTACGAGCAGTACTTC
V: TRBV30; J: TRBJ2-3; D: -; size: once; CDR3: CACGSFTDTQYF; DNA: TGTGCCTGTGGCAGCTTCACAGATACGCAGTATTTT
V: TRBV19; J: TRBJ1-1; D: -; size: once; CDR3: CASSIRAGLLGNTEAFF; DNA: TGTGCCAGTAGTATACGCGCCGGCCTATTAGGGAACACTGAAGCTTTCTTT
V: TRBV7-2; J: TRBJ1-2; D: -; size: -; CDR3: CASSLEWGQVVYTF; DNA: TGTGCCAGCAGCTTAGAGTGGGGGCAAGTAGTCTACACCTTC
V: TRBV24-1; J: TRBJ1-2; D: -; size: -; CDR3: CATSKGRDHGYTF; DNA: TGTGCCACCAGTAAGGGCAGGGACCATGGCTACACCTTC
V: TRBV19; J: TRBJ1-5; D: -; size: -; CDR3: CASSSTDGNNQPQHF; DNA: TGTGCCAGTAGTTCGACCGACGGGAACAATCAGCCCCAGCATTTT
V: TRBV7-8; J: TRBJ1-5; D: -; size: -; CDR3: CASSSGGNQPQHF; DNA: TGTGCCAGCAGCTCGGGGGGCAATCAGCCCCAGCATTTT
V: TRBV19; J: TRBJ1-2; D: -; size: -; CDR3: CASSTSIGNYGYTF; DNA: TGTGCCAGTAGTACATCCATCGGTAACTATGGCTACACCTTC
V: TRBV13; J: TRBJ1-5; D: -; size: -; CDR3: CASSLGGGRSNQPQHF; DNA: TGTGCCAGCAGCTTAGGCGGGGGACGGAGCAATCAGCCCCAGCATTTT
V: TRBV5-1; J: TRBJ1-1; D: -; size: -; CDR3: CASSLETPVNTEAFF; DNA: TGCGCCAGCAGCCTAGAGACACCCGTGAACACTGAAGCTTTCTTT
V: TRBV10-3; J: TRBJ1-2; D: TRBD1; size: -; CDR3: CAISFSGTGVNGYTF; DNA: TGTGCCATCAGTTTTTCCGGGACAGGGGTGAATGGCTACACCTTC
V: TRBV5-1; J: TRBJ2-1; D: -; size: -; CDR3: CASSLSVINEQFF; DNA: TGCGCCAGCAGCTTGTCGGTTATCAATGAGCAGTTCTTC
V: TRBV20-1; J: TRBJ2-3; D: -; size: once; CDR3: CSASRGASTDTQYF; DNA: TGCAGTGCTAGTCGGGGGGCTAGCACAGATACGCAGTATTTT
V: TRBV11-3; J: TRBJ2-5; D: -; size: -; CDR3: CASSRGGDRETQYF; DNA: TGTGCCAGCAGCCGGGGCGGGGATCGAGAGACCCAGTACTTC
V: TRBV29-1; J: TRBJ2-1; D: TRBD1; size: -; CDR3: CSVAVGQGFHEQFF; DNA: TGCAGCGTTGCGGTGGGACAGGGTTTCCATGAGCAGTTCTTC
V: TRBV20-1; J: TRBJ1-4; D: -; size: -; CDR3: CRGGFREKLFF; DNA: TGCAGAGGGGGGTTTAGGGAAAAACTGTTTTTT
V: TRBV19; J: TRBJ1-2; D: TRBD1; size: -; CDR3: CATEGQGAYGYTF; DNA: TGTGCCACCGAAGGACAGGGGGCCTATGGCTACACCTTC
V: TRBV3-1/TRBV3-2; J: TRBJ2-1; D: TRBD2; size: -; CDR3: CASSQLTSDNNEQFF; DNA: TGTGCCAGCAGCCAGTTGACTAGCGATAACAATGAGCAGTTCTTC
V: TRBV5-6; J: TRBJ1-2; D: -; size: once; CDR3: CASSLVSQGYTF; DNA: TGTGCCAGCAGCTTGGTCTCCCAAGGCTACACCTTC